The sequence of this T cell receptor (beta chain) was determined in a study of neurological immune-mediated disorders. TCRdb recomputed calls from the 5' RACE reads with MiXCR, one row per CDR3 protein. The data show approximately 53,000 distinct CDR3 sequences, more than 8.5% seen once. CDR1 LGHNA and CDR2 YSLEER come from the germline V gene. After removal of 4 bases from V and 3 bases from J, the junction contained 10 bases not matched to a gene. The CDR3 spans 17 residues. Time point noted: longitudinal time-point 1 (baseline). In its sample, this clonotype was seen many times. This clonotype originated in a woman in her thirties or forties in good health. Sequenced input: PBMCs. V and J are TRBV4-3 and TRBJ2-2, with 8 positions matching TRBD1. CDR3 sequence: CASSLVPTGADTGELFF. In DNA form, the CDR3 reads TGCGCCAGCAGCCTCGTTCCGACAGGGGCGGACACCGGGGAGCTGTTTTTT.